The 9 T cell receptor beta chains given below trace back to one sample, sequenced in a study of human T cells and chemical hapten exposure. MiXCR was run by TCRdb on the RACE reads, yielding one entry per CDR3 protein. The sample lists some 200,000 distinct CDR3 sequences; 20% to 25% were seen once. The time point denotes: patch test 1, 2 weeks after DPC sensitization. Treatment denoted: therapeutic diphenylcyclopropenone sensitization with weekly scalp DPC. Sample: whole blood, taken in connection with sensitization to the hapten diphenylcyclopropenone (DPC). These receptors were collected from a woman in her forties or fifties with alopecia areata. Some clones in this sample may be carry-over from other donors' samples.

This chain connects TRBV20-1 to TRBJ1-1; tentatively, D is TRBD1 (6 bases). Germline assignment: CDR1 DFQATT and CDR2 SNEGSKA (reference sequence). This CDR3 contains 13 residues. Trimming stripped 2 bases from V and 2 bases from J, with 9 bases between. The CDR3 reads CSARQGRNTEAFF. The CDR3 DNA reads TGCAGTGCTAGACAGGGGCGAAACACTGAAGCTTTCTTT.

This clonotype was detected a few times. The chain joins TRBV9 to TRBJ2-3; TRBD1 matches at 9 bases. The V gene's germline CDR1 is SGDLS and CDR2 YYNGEE. The CDR3 is made up of 16 amino acids. Losses at the gene ends were 4 bases for V and 2 bases for J; bases not matched to a gene: 8. CDR3 DNA sequence: TGTGCCAGCAGCTCCCGAGGGACAGGGATCACAGATACGCAGTATTTT. Translated, it gives CASSSRGTGITDTQYF.

The chain carries TRBV5-1 and TRBJ2-2; TRBD1 agrees at 9 bases. Trimming took 4 bases from V and 5 from J; bases not matched to a gene: 3. From germline, CDR1 is SGHRS and CDR2 YFSETQ. The CDR3 is 14 amino acids. CDR3 DNA sequence: TGCGCCAGCAGCCCCGACAGGGGGACCGGGGAGCTGTTTTTT. Translated: CASSPDRGTGELFF. Drawing the rest from reference TRBV5-1 and TRBJ2-2, the complete variable domain is KAGVTQTPRYLIKTRGQQVTLSCSPISGHRSVSWYQQTPGQGLQFLFEYFSETQRNKGNFPGRFSGRQFSNSRSEMNVSTLELGDSALYLCASSPDRGTGELFFGEGSRLTVL.

This clonotype was counted a few times. The chain has TRBV6-5 and TRBJ1-2; no firm D call. Trimming removed 8 bases from V and 6 bases from J, with 16 bases in between. This CDR3 comprises 13 residues. Germline V gene lookup returns CDR1 MNHEY and CDR2 SVGAGI. The CDR3: CASRLGAADGYTF. CDR3 DNA sequence: TGTGCCAGCCGCCTAGGAGCTGCAGATGGCTACACCTTC.

This sequence joins TRBV5-4 and TRBJ2-1, with 7 bases fitting TRBD1. The CDR3 extends over 16 amino acids. With 4 bases clipped from V and 0 bases from J, the junction kept 7 bases outside the gene matches. CDR1 SGHNT and CDR2 YYREEE come from the germline V gene (reference sequence). This chain's CDR3 is CASSSRDSSSYNEQFF. DNA for the CDR3: TGTGCCAGCAGCAGCCGGGACAGCAGCTCCTACAATGAGCAGTTCTTC.

This clonotype was seen more than once but under ten times. This sequence joins TRBV20-1 and TRBJ2-1, with 14 bases identical to TRBD2. The CDR3 covers 13 residues. Germline values: CDR1 DFQATT, CDR2 SNEGSKA (reference sequence). The CDR3, as DNA: TGCACCGGGGGGACTAGCGGGAGACATGAGCAGTTCTTC. Encoded protein: CTGGTSGRHEQFF.

The chain carries TRBV6-1 and TRBJ1-1; D remains ambiguous. The germline gives CDR1 MNHNS, CDR2 SASEGT. V gave up 0 bases and J gave up 0 bases, with 8 bases separating them. This CDR3 is built from 15 residues. This CDR3 reads CASSEAKVMNTEAFF. The CDR3 region has the DNA TGTGCCAGCAGTGAAGCGAAGGTGATGAACACTGAAGCTTTCTTT.

The V and J genes are TRBV20-1 and TRBJ2-1, with 10 bases that match TRBD2. CDR1 is DFQATT and CDR2 is SNEGSKA in the germline V gene (reference sequence). The V segment lost 3 bases and the J segment 4 bases; nucleotides outside the gene matches: 3. The CDR3 spans 14 residues. The DNA of the CDR3 is TGCAGTGCTAGTGCACTAGCGGGGTACAATGAGCAGTTCTTC. Its protein product is CSASALAGYNEQFF.

This clonotype was observed a few times. The chain recombines TRBV20-1 with TRBJ2-7; TRBD2 agrees at 14 bases. The V gene's germline CDR1 is DFQATT and CDR2 SNEGSKA (reference sequence). This CDR3 is built from 15 residues. Germline trimming cut 6 bases from V and 6 bases from J; bases unmatched to any gene: 10. CDR3 amino acids: CSARQTGLAGGEQYF. The CDR3 DNA sequence: TGCAGTGCCAGGCAAACCGGACTAGCGGGAGGCGAGCAGTACTTC.